The 25 T cell receptor beta chains reported below all come from one sample, sequenced in a study of blood T cell repertoires in COVID-19. Sequencing was performed with immunoSEQ multiplex PCR; in TCRdb, only in-frame clones are kept and a portion is missing. Here the sample spans roughly 250,000 clones, about 88% being singletons. Sequenced sample: peripheral blood. The receptors originated from a woman between 40 and 55 years old who had recovered from COVID-19.

The chain has TRBV3-1 (or the pseudogene TRBV3-2) and TRBJ2-5; TRBD1 is a possible D gene (5 bases). The germline V gene encodes CDR1 LGHDT and CDR2 YNNKEL (reference sequence). V was shortened by 2 bases and J by 0 bases, with 7 bases between the two germline ends. CDR3 size: 14 residues. DNA of the CDR3: TGTGCCAGCAGCCAATACAGGTACCAAGAGACCCAGTACTTC. This gives the protein CASSQYRYQETQYF.

The chain links TRBV19 to TRBJ2-5, with 8 bases that match TRBD1. J lost 4 bases, V lost 6 bases, and 4 bases had no gene match. CDR3 length: 13 amino acids. The germline V gene has CDR1 LNHDA and CDR2 SQIVND (reference sequence). The CDR3 DNA reads as TGTGCCAGTAGATCGACAGGGGCAGAGACCCAGTACTTC. It encodes CASRSTGAETQYF.

The chain employs TRBV19 and TRBJ1-2, with D tentatively TRBD1 (5 bases). The V gene lost 4 bases and the J gene lost 4 bases, with 10 bases spanning the gap. This CDR3 spans 13 amino acids. The germline CDR1 and CDR2 sequences are LNHDA and SQIVND (reference sequence). The CDR3 nucleotides are TGTGCCAGTAGTAATACAGGCTTCTATGGCTACACCTTC. Translating it yields CASSNTGFYGYTF.

This clone appeared a single time. This chain uses TRBV6-2 or TRBV6-3 with TRBJ2-5; the D is unclear. The germline CDR1 and CDR2 sequences are MNHEY and SVGEGT. The length of the CDR3 is 14 residues. The V end lost 7 bases, the J end lost 2 bases, and 14 bases lay between the germline ends. Written as DNA, the CDR3 is TGTGCCAGCACCTACTCCCGGTTACAAGAGACCCAGTACTTC. Protein sequence: CASTYSRLQETQYF.

This sequence joins TRBV28 and TRBJ1-5; D might be TRBD1 (5 bases). The CDR3 runs 18 residues. Trimming left V 6 bases short and J 0 bases short, with 21 bases between. CDR1 and CDR2 from the germline V gene are MDHEN and SYDVKM. This CDR3 reads CASRQSHQGTYSNQPQHF. As DNA, the CDR3 is TGTGCCAGCAGGCAGAGCCACCAGGGCACGTATAGCAATCAGCCCCAGCATTTT.

The chain recombines TRBV11-2 with TRBJ2-2; D unclear. There are 14 residues in the CDR3. Trimming shortened V by 3 bases and J by 6 bases, and 11 bases separated the two germline ends. Germline V lookup: CDR1 SGHAT, CDR2 FQNNGV. This CDR3 reads CASSLSQVSGELFF. The CDR3 DNA sequence: TGTGCCAGCAGCTTGTCGCAGGTTTCCGGGGAGCTGTTTTTT.

The chain is built from TRBV28 and TRBJ1-2, with 12 bases fitting TRBD1. Germline V lookup: CDR1 MDHEN, CDR2 SYDVKM. The CDR3 covers 16 residues. V shed 9 bases and J 7 bases; nucleotides not matched to a gene: 15. The CDR3 region is CASNTGRDRGHFGYTF. For the CDR3, the DNA is TGTGCCAGTAATACCGGAAGGGACAGGGGGCATTTTGGCTACACCTTC.

This chain uses TRBV4-1 with TRBJ1-2; D may be TRBD1 (5 bases). CDR3 size: 15 residues. With 5 bases removed from V and 0 bases from J, the gap between germline ends came to 13 bases. Germline V gives CDR1 MGHRA, CDR2 YSYEKL. CDR3 protein: CASSSWTQANYGYTF. CDR3 nucleotides: TGCGCCAGCAGCTCCTGGACACAAGCTAACTATGGCTACACCTTC.

V and J are TRBV6-5 and TRBJ2-7, with TRBD1 matching over 8 bases. Trimming removed 3 bases from V and 6 bases from J; junction bases left unmatched: 7. The CDR3 consists of 14 residues. CDR1 and CDR2 (germline): MNHEY, SVGAGI. This CDR3 is CASSYSDRALEQYF. In DNA form, the CDR3 reads TGTGCCAGCAGTTATTCGGACAGGGCCCTCGAGCAGTACTTC.

This sequence joins TRBV5-1 and TRBJ2-7; D perhaps matches TRBD2 (6 bases). Germline V gene lookup returns CDR1 SGHRS and CDR2 YFSETQ. Between the trimmed V and J ends, which lost 1 base and 1 base, there was a span of 12 bases. This CDR3 spans 15 amino acids. The CDR3 sequence is CASSLPRGGSYEQYF. The CDR3 DNA sequence: TGCGCCAGCAGCTTGCCGCGGGGAGGTTCCTACGAGCAGTACTTC.

This chain joins TRBV9 and TRBJ2-3; TRBD1 agrees at 7 bases. This CDR3 region has 17 residues. CDR1 and CDR2 (germline): SGDLS, YYNGEE. Losses at the gene ends were 3 bases for V and 7 bases for J; bases not matched to a gene: 17. In nucleotides, the CDR3 is TGTGCCAGCAGCGCTCTCGGGGTGGGTCAGGGGGTGAATACGCAGTATTTT. As protein: CASSALGVGQGVNTQYF.

This clone has just one count. J is TRBJ2-7 and V is TRBV5-5; a possible D gene is TRBD1 (6 bases). The CDR3 is 15 amino acids. Germline V gene data show CDR1 as SGHKS and CDR2 as YYEKEE (reference sequence). The V end lost 2 bases, the J end lost 0 bases, and 12 bases lay between the germline ends. CDR3 residues: CASSFSDRSSYEQYF. The DNA for the CDR3 is TGTGCCAGCAGCTTTAGTGACAGGAGCTCCTACGAGCAGTACTTC.

The chain couples TRBV6-5 to TRBJ1-6; the D gene is possibly TRBD1 (5 bases). V was trimmed by 2 bases and J by 5 bases, leaving 10 bases between them. The germline V gene has CDR1 MNHEY and CDR2 SVGAGI. The CDR3 covers 15 residues. The CDR3 sequence: CASSYRQLDNSPLHF. The CDR3 DNA sequence: TGTGCCAGCAGTTACAGACAGCTAGATAATTCACCCCTCCACTTT.

The rearrangement links TRBV7-3 to TRBJ1-6, with a possible D match to TRBD1 (5 bases). The length of the CDR3 is 13 residues. The germline V gene has CDR1 SGHTA and CDR2 FQGTGA. V dropped 4 bases and J dropped 14 bases, with 15 bases sitting between them. The CDR3 DNA reads TGTGCCAGCAGCTCCTCCCCGGGGGTCACCCTCCACTTT. This sequence encodes CASSSSPGVTLHF.

The chain couples TRBV7-9 to TRBJ2-1; 8 bases agree with TRBD2. The trim removed 4 bases at V and 6 bases at J, leaving 8 bases unmatched. Germline V lookup: CDR1 SEHNR, CDR2 FQNEAQ (reference sequence). The CDR3 has 15 amino acids. The CDR3 is CASSSRSTSGNEQFF. The CDR3 nucleotides read TGTGCCAGCAGCTCGAGGAGTACTAGCGGCAATGAGCAGTTCTTC. The entire variable domain, with the rest obtained from reference TRBV7-9 and TRBJ2-1, is as follows: DTGVSQNPRHKITKRGQNVTFRCDPISEHNRLYWYRQTLGQGPEFLTYFQNEAQLEKSRLLSDRFSAERPKGSFSTLEIQRTEQGDSAMYLCASSSRSTSGNEQFFGPGTRLTVL.

The rearrangement uses TRBV2 and TRBJ2-3; 7 positions agree with TRBD2. The germline V gene has CDR1 SNHLY and CDR2 FYNNEI. V lost 5 bases, J lost 3 bases, and 5 bases stayed unmatched. The CDR3 covers 14 residues. CDR3 residues: CASSTTGGTDTQYF. For the CDR3, the DNA is TGTGCCAGCAGTACAACGGGAGGAACAGATACGCAGTATTTT.

The chain has TRBV5-4 and TRBJ2-7; the match to TRBD2 covers 8 bases. The V and J ends lost 4 bases and 7 bases, in that order; junction bases with no gene match: 7. CDR1 is SGHNT and CDR2 is YYREEE in the germline V gene (reference sequence). CDR3 size: 13 residues. CDR3 amino acids: CASSSRAGVEQYF. As DNA, the CDR3 is TGTGCCAGCAGCAGCCGAGCGGGAGTTGAGCAGTACTTC.

J is TRBJ2-2 and V is TRBV6-5, with D maybe TRBD2 (6 bases). Germline assignment: CDR1 MNHEY and CDR2 SVGAGI. The CDR3 length is 14 residues. V was clipped by 4 bases and J by 2 bases, with 8 bases between them. The CDR3 DNA sequence: TGTGCCAGCAGTTCCGGGAGAAACACCGGGGAGCTGTTTTTT. Residues: CASSSGRNTGELFF.

V gene TRBV4-1 combines with J gene TRBJ1-2; D is possibly TRBD1 (5 bases). V dropped 8 bases and J dropped 8 bases, with 21 bases sitting between them. Germline lookup yields CDR1 MGHRA and CDR2 YSYEKL. The CDR3 runs to 14 residues. The CDR3 DNA reads TGCGCCAGCCGCCCAGATCTTGACAGACGCGGCTACACCTTC. Translation: CASRPDLDRRGYTF.

This chain joins TRBV7-2 and TRBJ2-7; D is possibly TRBD2 (5 bases). The length of the CDR3 is 13 residues. Trimming left V 1 base short and J 8 bases short, with 12 bases between. Germline lookup yields CDR1 SGHTA and CDR2 FQGNSA. The CDR3 protein is CASSLVNGSQQYF. As DNA, the CDR3 is TGTGCCAGCAGCTTAGTGAATGGGAGCCAGCAGTACTTC.

This chain links TRBV7-6 with TRBJ2-1; 7 nucleotides align to TRBD1. Germline V gene lookup returns CDR1 SGHVS and CDR2 FNYEAQ. The CDR3 sequence is 11 residues long. With 2 bases clipped from V and 15 bases from J, the junction kept 4 bases outside the gene matches. CDR3 DNA: TGTGCCAGCAGCTTAACAGGGGTTTGGTTCTTC. This encodes CASSLTGVWFF.

The chain employs TRBV4-1 and TRBJ2-6; D perhaps matches TRBD1 (5 bases). Germline V gene data show CDR1 as MGHRA and CDR2 as YSYEKL. The CDR3 runs to 16 residues. Trimming left V 3 bases short and J 2 bases short, with 11 bases between. CDR3 DNA: TGCGCCAGCAGCCAGCAGCCAGGGCCTGGGGCCAACGTCCTGACTTTC. As protein: CASSQQPGPGANVLTF.

Only a few counts were recorded for this clone. The rearrangement joins TRBV7-9 to TRBJ1-2; TRBD1 is a possible D gene (5 bases). The germline V and J ends were trimmed by 5 bases and 3 bases, with 16 bases remaining between them. The CDR3 runs 15 residues. Looked up from germline, CDR1 is SEHNR and CDR2 is FQNEAQ (reference sequence). This CDR3 is CASSPRGVPYYGYTF. For the CDR3, the DNA is TGTGCCAGCAGCCCTCGGGGGGTTCCCTACTATGGCTACACCTTC.

This clone was detected only once. V gene TRBV28 combines with J gene TRBJ1-2; the match to TRBD1 covers 10 bases. The CDR3 is 14 residues long. The germline CDR1 and CDR2 sequences are MDHEN and SYDVKM. V trimming: 8 bases; J trimming: 8 bases; junction bases outside the gene matches: 11. CDR3 sequence reads: CASDQGQGREGYTF. The CDR3 DNA follows: TGTGCCAGCGACCAGGGACAGGGGAGAGAAGGCTACACCTTC.

This clone was seen more than once but under ten times. This chain uses TRBV24-1 with TRBJ2-1, with D unclear. Trimming took off 2 bases at V and 9 bases at J, with 13 bases between the two ends. The CDR3 is made up of 14 amino acids. Germline CDR1 reads KGHDR; CDR2 reads SFDVKD. The CDR3 reads CATSDSEANREQFF. The CDR3 DNA is TGTGCCACCAGTGATTCCGAGGCGAATCGTGAGCAGTTCTTC.